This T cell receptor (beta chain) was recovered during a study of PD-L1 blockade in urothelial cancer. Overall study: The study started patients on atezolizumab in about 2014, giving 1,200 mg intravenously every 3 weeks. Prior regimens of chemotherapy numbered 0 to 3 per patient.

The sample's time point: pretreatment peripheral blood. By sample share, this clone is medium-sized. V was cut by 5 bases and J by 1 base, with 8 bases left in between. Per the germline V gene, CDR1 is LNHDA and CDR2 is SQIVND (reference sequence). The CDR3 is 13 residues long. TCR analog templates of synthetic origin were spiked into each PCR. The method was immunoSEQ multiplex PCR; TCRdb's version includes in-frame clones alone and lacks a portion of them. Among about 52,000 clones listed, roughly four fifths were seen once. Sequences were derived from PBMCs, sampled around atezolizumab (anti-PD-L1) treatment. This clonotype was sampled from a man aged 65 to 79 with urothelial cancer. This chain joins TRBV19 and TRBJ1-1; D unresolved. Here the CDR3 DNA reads TGTGCCAGTAGTGCCACAGAGAACACTGAAGCTTTCTTT. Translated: CASSATENTEAFF.